Below, one T cell receptor beta chain is given with its context. The data were obtained in a study of blood T cell repertoires in COVID-19. Study-wide context: Researchers got acute and convalescent COVID-19 samples from the United States, Italy and Spain. Sample material is recorded as cDNA or gDNA derived from T cells, B-cell-depleted T cells, or PBMCs.

V lost 4 bases to trimming and J lost 4 bases, with 14 bases between them. CDR3 length: 15 amino acids. Per the germline V gene, CDR1 is SGHTS and CDR2 is YDEGEE. Per the original methods: Nucleated cell counts were estimated from reference gene primer amplification. Here immunoSEQ multiplex PCR was the method, and the copy in TCRdb shows in-frame clones only, minus some. D and trimming were read from the DNA, whereas the V and J calls and clone size are those reported in that table. The top ten hold approximately 12% of the sample, which has around 200,000 clones, about 85% seen once. Sequencing was carried out using peripheral blood. The chain couples TRBV5-8 to TRBJ1-4; tentatively, D is TRBD1 (5 bases). This clonotype originated in a woman between 18 and 29 years old who had recovered from COVID-19. The CDR3 sequence: CASSPTGGYNEKLFF. For the CDR3, the DNA is TGTGCCAGCAGCCCAACAGGTGGATATAATGAAAAACTGTTTTTT.